The sequence of this T cell receptor (beta chain) was determined in a study of blood T cell repertoires in COVID-19. Study as a whole: Samples taken during acute and convalescent COVID-19 were collected in the United States, Italy and Spain.

Individuals aged about 18 to 100 years were recruited from fewer than 25 US areas. The CDR3 contains 13 residues. Trimming took off 6 bases at V and 6 bases at J, with 11 bases between the two ends. Germline CDR1 and CDR2: MNHEY and SMNVEV (reference sequence). The method was immunoSEQ multiplex PCR; TCRdb's version includes in-frame clones alone and lacks a portion of them. This table holds approximately 270,000 clones, around 93% found once. V usage is TRBV27 and J usage is TRBJ2-2, with D possibly TRBD2 on 6 matching bases. The specimen was PBMCs or T cells enriched from blood (not recorded which). This TCR was sampled from a man aged 35 to 55 who had been exposed to COVID-19. As DNA, the CDR3 is TGTGCCAGCAGCACCGGGAGTTCCGGGGAGCTGTTTTTT. Its protein is CASSTGSSGELFF.